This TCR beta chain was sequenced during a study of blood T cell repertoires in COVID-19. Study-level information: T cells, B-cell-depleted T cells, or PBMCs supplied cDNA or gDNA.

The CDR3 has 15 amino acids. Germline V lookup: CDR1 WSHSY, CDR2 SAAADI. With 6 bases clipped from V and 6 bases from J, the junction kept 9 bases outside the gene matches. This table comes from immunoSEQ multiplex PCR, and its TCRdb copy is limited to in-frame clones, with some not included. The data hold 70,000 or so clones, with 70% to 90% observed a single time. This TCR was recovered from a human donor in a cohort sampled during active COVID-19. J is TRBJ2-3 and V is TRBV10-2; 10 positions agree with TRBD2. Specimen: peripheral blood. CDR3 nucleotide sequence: TGCGCCAGCAGAAGAGCGGGAGGGCCAGGGGATACGCAGTATTTT. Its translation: CASRRAGGPGDTQYF.